The clone carrying this TCR beta chain was counted between two and nine times. Its antigen is currently unknown. The data belong to a study of CD8+ T cells in alopecia areata. Looking at the study overall: It was oral tofacitinib, at 5 to 10 mg twice daily, that treated patients received. Tofacitinib therapy lasting 6 to 18 months was followed by 6 months off drug. Findings and limits, study-wide: Sharing of TCRs across patients appeared less clear than in mice, possibly for HLA-related reasons.

Sequencing templates came from extracted RNA that was reverse transcribed into cDNA. The method was immunoSEQ multiplex PCR; TCRdb's version includes in-frame clones alone and lacks a portion of them. Among about 130,000 clones listed, about 50% were seen once. CDR1 is SQVTM, CDR2 ANQGSEA, per germline. The CDR3 sequence is 12 residues long. The ends were cut back, 7 bases at V and 0 bases at J, with 4 bases in the middle. V is TRBV29-1 and J is TRBJ2-6, with unresolved D. The TCR sequence derives from a human donor with alopecia areata. The material was CD8+ T cells sorted from blood, obtained at week 0. CDR3 sequence: CSGVSGANVLTF. Here the CDR3 DNA reads TGCAGCGGGGTCTCTGGGGCCAACGTCCTGACTTTC.